Sequencing of this TCR beta chain was carried out in a study of blood T cells in healthy people across ages. Study observations and caveats: Comparison with aged donors showed that long-lived donors had more naive CD4+ cells and higher diversity. The fall in TCR beta diversity per million T cells was roughly linear with age.

The V and J ends lost 4 bases and 0 bases respectively, with 19 bases between them. The CDR3 contains 18 residues. CDR1 and CDR2 from the germline V gene are SGHDT and YYEEEE. Primed by a sample-barcoded 5' primer and a J-beta primer mix, a second PCR proceeded for 7 to 11 cycles. Via MiXCR, TCRdb re-called the 5' RACE reads, giving one row per CDR3 protein. Of approximately 1.5 million distinct CDR3 sequences in the sample, roughly 32% are singletons; the top ten hold 11%. Regarding this clonotype: Its target is not known.

A minimum of 5 micrograms of total RNA was extracted per sample. The chain uses TRBV5-6 and TRBJ1-4; D perhaps matches TRBD1 (5 bases). The TCR sequence derives from a woman aged 25 to 45 in good health. The material sequenced was blood. CDR3 sequence reads: CASSATNRGLATNEKLFF. The CDR3, as DNA: TGTGCCAGCAGCGCTACCAATAGGGGTCTCGCAACTAATGAAAAACTGTTTTTT.